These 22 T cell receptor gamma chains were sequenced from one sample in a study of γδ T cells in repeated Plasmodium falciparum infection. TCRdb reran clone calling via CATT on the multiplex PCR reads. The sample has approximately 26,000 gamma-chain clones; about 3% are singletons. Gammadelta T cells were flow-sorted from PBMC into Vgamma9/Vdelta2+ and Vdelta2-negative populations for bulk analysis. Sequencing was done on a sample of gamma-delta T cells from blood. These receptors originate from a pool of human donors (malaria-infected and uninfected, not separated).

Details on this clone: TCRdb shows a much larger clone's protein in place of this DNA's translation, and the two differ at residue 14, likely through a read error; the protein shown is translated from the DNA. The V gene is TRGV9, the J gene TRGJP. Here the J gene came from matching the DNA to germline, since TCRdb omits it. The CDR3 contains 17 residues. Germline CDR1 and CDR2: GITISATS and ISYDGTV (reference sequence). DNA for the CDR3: TGTGCCTTGTGGGAGGTGAATCCTGAGTTGGGCAAAAAAACCAAGGTATTT. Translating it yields CALWEVNPELGKKTKVF.

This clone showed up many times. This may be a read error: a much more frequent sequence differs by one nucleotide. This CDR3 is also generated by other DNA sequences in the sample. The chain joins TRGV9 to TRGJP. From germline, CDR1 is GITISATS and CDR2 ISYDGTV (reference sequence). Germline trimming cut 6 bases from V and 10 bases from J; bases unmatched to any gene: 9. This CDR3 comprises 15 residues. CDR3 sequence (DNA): TGTGCCTTGTGGTCCGAGGGATTGGGCAAAAAAATCAAGGTATTT. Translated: CALWSEGLGKKIKVF.

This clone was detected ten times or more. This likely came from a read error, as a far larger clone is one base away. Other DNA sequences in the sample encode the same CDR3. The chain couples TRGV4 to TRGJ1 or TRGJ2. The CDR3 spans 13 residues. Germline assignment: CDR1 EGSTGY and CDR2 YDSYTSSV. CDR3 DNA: TGTGCCACCTGGGATGGGCAGATTTATAAGAAGCTCTTT. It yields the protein CATWDGQIYKKLF.

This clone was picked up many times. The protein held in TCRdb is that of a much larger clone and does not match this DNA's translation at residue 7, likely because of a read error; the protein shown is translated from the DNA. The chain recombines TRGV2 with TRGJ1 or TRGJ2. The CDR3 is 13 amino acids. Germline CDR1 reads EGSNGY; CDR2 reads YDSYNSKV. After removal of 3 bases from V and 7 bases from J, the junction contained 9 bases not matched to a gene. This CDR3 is CATWDPQGYKKLF. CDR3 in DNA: TGTGCCACCTGGGACCCCCAGGGATATAAGAAACTCTTT.

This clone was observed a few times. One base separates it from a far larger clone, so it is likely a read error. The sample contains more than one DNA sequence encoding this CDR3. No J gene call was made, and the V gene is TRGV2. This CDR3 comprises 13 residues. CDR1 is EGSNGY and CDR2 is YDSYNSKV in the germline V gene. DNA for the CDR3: TGTGCCACCTGGGAGGGGAGGCATTATAAGAAGCTCTTT. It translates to CATWEGRHYKKLF.

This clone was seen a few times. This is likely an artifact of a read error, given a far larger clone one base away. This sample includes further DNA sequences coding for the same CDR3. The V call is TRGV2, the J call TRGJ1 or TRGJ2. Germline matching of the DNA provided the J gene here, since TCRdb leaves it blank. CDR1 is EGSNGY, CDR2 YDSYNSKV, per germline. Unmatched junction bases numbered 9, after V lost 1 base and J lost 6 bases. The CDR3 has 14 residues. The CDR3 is CATWDGRLGYKKLF. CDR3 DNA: TGTGCCACCTGGGACGGACGTCTTGGTTATAAGAAACTCTTT.

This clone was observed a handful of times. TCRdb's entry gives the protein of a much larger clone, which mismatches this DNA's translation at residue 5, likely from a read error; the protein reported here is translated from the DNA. Written as DNA, the CDR3 is TGTGCCTTGTGGGGGGGATATACCACTGGTTGGTTCAAGATATTT. It is translated as CALWGGYTTGWFKIF. This sequence joins TRGV9 and TRGJP1. Because TCRdb records no J gene, it was assigned here through a match of the DNA to germline. The CDR3 covers 15 residues. V was clipped by 5 bases and J by 0 bases; unmatched bases: 6. Germline V lookup: CDR1 GITISATS, CDR2 ISYDGTV (reference sequence).

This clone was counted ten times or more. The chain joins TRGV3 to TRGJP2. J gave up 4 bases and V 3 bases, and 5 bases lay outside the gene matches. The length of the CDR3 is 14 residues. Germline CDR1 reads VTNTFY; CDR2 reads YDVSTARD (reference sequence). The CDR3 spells CATWDSSSDWIKTF. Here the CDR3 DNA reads TGTGCCACCTGGGACTCATCTAGTGATTGGATCAAGACGTTT.

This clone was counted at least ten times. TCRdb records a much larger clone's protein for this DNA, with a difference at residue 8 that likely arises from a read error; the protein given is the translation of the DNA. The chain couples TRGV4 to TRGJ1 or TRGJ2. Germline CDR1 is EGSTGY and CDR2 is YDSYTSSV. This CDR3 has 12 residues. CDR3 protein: CATWDNYHKKLF. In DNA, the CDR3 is TGTGCCACCTGGGATAATTATCATAAGAAACTCTTT.

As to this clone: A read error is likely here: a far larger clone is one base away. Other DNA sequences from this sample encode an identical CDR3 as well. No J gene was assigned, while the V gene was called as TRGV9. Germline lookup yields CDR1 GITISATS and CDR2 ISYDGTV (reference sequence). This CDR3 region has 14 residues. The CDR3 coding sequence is TGTGCCTTGTGGGAGGTCGACGGGGACAATAAGAAACTCTTC. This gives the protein CALWEVDGDNKKLF.

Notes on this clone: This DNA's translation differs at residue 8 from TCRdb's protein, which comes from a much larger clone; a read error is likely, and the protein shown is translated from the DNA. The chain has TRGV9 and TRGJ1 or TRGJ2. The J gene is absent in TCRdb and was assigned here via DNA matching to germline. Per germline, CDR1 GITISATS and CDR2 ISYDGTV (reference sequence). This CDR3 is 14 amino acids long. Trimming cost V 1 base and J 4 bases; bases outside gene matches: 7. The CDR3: CALWEVPEYYKKLF. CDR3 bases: TGTGCCTTGTGGGAGGTCCCTGAGTATTATAAGAAACTCTTT.

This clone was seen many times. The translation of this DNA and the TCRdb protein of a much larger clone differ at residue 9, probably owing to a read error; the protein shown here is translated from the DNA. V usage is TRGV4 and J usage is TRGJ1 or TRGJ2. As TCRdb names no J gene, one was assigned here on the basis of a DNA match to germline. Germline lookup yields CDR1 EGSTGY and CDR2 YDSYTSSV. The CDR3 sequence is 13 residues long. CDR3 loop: CATWVLNYFKKLF. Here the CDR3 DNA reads TGTGCCACCTGGGTTCTGAATTATTTTAAGAAACTCTTT.

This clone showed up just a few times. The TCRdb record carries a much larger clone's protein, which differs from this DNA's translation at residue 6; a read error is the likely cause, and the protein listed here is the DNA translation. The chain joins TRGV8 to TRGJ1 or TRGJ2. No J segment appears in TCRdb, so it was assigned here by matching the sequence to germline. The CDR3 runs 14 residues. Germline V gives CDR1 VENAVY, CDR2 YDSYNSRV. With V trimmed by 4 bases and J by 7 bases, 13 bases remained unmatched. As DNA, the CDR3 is TGTGCCACCTGGGACTGGAAAAACGAATATAAGAAACTCTTT. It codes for CATWDWKNEYKKLF.

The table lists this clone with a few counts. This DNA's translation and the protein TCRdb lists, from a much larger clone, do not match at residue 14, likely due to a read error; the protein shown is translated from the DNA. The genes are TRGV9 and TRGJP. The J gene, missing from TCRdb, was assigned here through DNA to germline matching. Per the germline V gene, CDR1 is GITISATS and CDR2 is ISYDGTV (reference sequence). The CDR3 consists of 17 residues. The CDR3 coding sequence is TGTGCCTTGTGGGAGGTGCTCTGTGAGTTGGGCAAAAAAACCAAGGTATTT. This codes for CALWEVLCELGKKTKVF.

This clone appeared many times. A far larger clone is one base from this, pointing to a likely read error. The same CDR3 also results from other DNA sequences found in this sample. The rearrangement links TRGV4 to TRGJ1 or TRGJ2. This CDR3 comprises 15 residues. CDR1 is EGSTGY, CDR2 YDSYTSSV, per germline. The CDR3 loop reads CATWDGIPHYYKKLF. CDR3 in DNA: TGTGCAACCTGGGATGGTATTCCCCATTATTATAAGAAACTCTTT.

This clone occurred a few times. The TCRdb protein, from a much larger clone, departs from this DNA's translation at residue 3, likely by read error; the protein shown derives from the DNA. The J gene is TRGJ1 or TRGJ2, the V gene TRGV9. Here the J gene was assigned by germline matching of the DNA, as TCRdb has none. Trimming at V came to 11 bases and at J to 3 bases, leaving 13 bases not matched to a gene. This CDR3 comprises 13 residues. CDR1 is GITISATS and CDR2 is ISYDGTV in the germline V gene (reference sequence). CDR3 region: CASWPFSYYKKLF. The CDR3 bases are TGTGCCTCTTGGCCCTTTAGTTATTATAAGAAACTCTTT.

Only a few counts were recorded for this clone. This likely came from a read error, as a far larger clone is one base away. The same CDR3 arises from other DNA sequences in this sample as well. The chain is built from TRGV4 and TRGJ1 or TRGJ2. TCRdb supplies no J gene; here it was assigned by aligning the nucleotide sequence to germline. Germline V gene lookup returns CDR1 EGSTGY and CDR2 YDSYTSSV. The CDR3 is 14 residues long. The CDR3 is CATWDVPNYYKKLF. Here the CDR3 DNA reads TGTGCCACCTGGGATGTCCCGAATTATTACAAGAAACTCTTT.

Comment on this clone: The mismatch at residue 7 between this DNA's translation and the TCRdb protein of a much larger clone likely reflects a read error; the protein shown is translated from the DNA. CDR3 sequence reads: CATWDGSSRANYYKKLF. For the CDR3, the DNA is TGTGCCACCTGGGACGGAAGTTCCCGTGCCAATTATTATAAGAAACTCTTT. The V gene is TRGV2, the J gene TRGJ1 or TRGJ2. No J gene is reported in TCRdb; it was inferred here by comparing the DNA with germline. Germline V lookup: CDR1 EGSNGY, CDR2 YDSYNSKV. The length of the CDR3 is 17 residues. The ends lost 1 base at V and 1 base at J; junction bases unmatched: 13.

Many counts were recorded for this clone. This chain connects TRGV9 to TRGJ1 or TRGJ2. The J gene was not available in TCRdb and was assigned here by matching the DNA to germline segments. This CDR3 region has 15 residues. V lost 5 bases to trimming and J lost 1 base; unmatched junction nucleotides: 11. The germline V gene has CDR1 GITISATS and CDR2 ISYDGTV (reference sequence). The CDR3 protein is CALWGGSINYYKKLF. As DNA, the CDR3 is TGTGCCTTGTGGGGTGGTTCTATAAATTATTATAAGAAACTCTTT.

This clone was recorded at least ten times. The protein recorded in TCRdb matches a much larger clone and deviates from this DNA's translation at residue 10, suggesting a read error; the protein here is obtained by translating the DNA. The CDR3 spells CALWEPIGNNKLF. DNA for the CDR3: TGTGCCTTGTGGGAGCCTATCGGGAATAATAAACTCTTT. V gene assignment gives TRGV9, but the J gene was left uncalled. This CDR3 comprises 13 residues. CDR1 is GITISATS and CDR2 is ISYDGTV in the germline V gene (reference sequence).

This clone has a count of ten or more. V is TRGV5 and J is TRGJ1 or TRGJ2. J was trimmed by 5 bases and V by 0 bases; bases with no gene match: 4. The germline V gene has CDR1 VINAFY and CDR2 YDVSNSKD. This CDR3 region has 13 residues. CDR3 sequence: CATWDRPDYKKLF. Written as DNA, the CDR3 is TGTGCCACCTGGGACAGGCCGGATTATAAGAAACTCTTT.

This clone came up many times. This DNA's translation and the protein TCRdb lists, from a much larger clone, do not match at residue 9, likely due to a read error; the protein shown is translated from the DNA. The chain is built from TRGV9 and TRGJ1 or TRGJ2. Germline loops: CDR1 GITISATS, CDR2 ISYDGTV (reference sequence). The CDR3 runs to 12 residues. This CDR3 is CALWEDYYRKLF. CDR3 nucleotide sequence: TGTGCCTTGTGGGAAGATTATTATAGGAAACTCTTT.